This T cell receptor (beta chain) emerged from a study of shared clonotypes between healthy human individuals. Findings and caveats of the study: The diversity represented, both genetic and in exposure history, was limited by few donors.

As for this clone: Its antigen remains unknown. This sample also contains other DNA sequences that code for the same CDR3.

DNA input for the unsorted PBMC replicate PCRs was 250 to 300 ng, approximately 30,000 T cell genomes. Per the authors' pipeline: Junction-only immunoSEQ data arrived without quality scores, meaning filtering differed. Profiled with immunoSEQ multiplex PCR; TCRdb holds only in-frame clones, not every one. V, J and clone size are those of that table, while D and trimming were read from the DNA. Seen here are about 470,000 clones, roughly 77% observed once, and the top ten hold approximately 13%. All of the donors resided in Nashville, Tennessee, and each was a Caucasian adult. The TCR sequence derives from a woman in her thirties or forties in good health. Some clones in this sample may be carry-over from other donors' samples. Input material: PBMCs.

Written as DNA, the CDR3 is TGCGCCAGCAGCGGTTTACAGGGGACCTACGAGCAGTACTTC. Translating it yields CASSGLQGTYEQYF. The J gene is TRBJ2-7, the V gene TRBV5-1; 7 positions agree with TRBD1. Germline CDR1 is SGHRS and CDR2 is YFSETQ. The CDR3 runs to 14 residues. V shed 4 bases, J shed 2 bases, and the junction held 6 bases outside the gene matches. The full variable domain, with the rest looked up from reference TRBV5-1 and TRBJ2-7, is KAGVTQTPRYLIKTRGQQVTLSCSPISGHRSVSWYQQTPGQGLQFLFEYFSETQRNKGNFPGRFSGRQFSNSRSEMNVSTLELGDSALYLCASSGLQGTYEQYFGPGTRLTVT.